The following is a T cell receptor (beta chain) sequence with its context. The antigen is not known. This record comes from a study of cytomegalovirus exposure and HLA in healthy donors. Study in general: Earlier work reported 117 million unique TCR beta sequences from 170 million or so T cells. Study results and caveats: It was reported that TCR beta sequences correctly inferred the HLA-A and HLA-B alleles for most subjects. When analyzed later, a missense DCLRE1C variant was found to be linked to TCR beta V- and J-gene trimming.

Primers: 60 Vbeta forward and 13 Jbeta reverse. Some clones are missing from TCRdb's copy, which holds only in-frame ones; the method was immunoSEQ multiplex PCR. The sample yields about 180,000 clones, just under 80% seen once. The CDR3 runs 15 residues. Trimming removed 1 base from V and 4 bases from J; junction bases left unmatched: 7. Germline values: CDR1 GTSNPN, CDR2 SVGIG (reference sequence). While unrecorded immune exposures were likely, the donors were nominally healthy when sampled. The chain has TRBV30 and TRBJ2-3; 8 bases agree with TRBD2. The sequenced material came from PBMCs. The TCR was taken from a young woman in good health and CMV-seronegative. The CDR3 coding sequence is TGTGCCTGGAGTGGTCAGCGGGGGAGGGCAGATACGCAGTATTTT. As protein: CAWSGQRGRADTQYF. Supplemented by reference TRBV30 and TRBJ2-3, the full variable domain reads SQTIHQWPATLVQPVGSPLSLECTVEGTSNPNLYWYRQAAGRGLQLLFYSVGIGQISSEVPQNLSASRPQDRQFILSSKKLLLSDSGFYLCAWSGQRGRADTQYFGPGTRLTVL.